This TCR beta chain was profiled in a study of T-cell reconstitution after alpha-beta-depleted transplantation in children. Unique molecular identifiers were built into the TCRbeta library. TCRdb used MiXCR to reprocess the PCR reads, holding one entry per CDR3 protein. The sample holds 300,000 to 350,000 distinct CDR3 sequences, around 15% seen once. General study points: A year had passed since transplant, and T-cell counts and diversity by then came mostly from newly produced T cells. Some patients' high day-60 TCRbeta diversity was attributed to recipient cells surviving conditioning.

Germline V gene sequence: CDR1 MNHEY, CDR2 SVGEGT. The junction had 10 bases not matched to a gene; V was cut back by 5 bases and J by 9 bases. This CDR3 region has 16 residues. This clonotype was detected a few times. Its matching antigen is unknown. The chain uses TRBV6-2 or TRBV6-3 and TRBJ2-1; 13 nucleotides line up with TRBD2. The source was PBMCs, mostly from graft donor cells, collected 360 days after TCRalphabeta/CD19-depleted stem cell transplant. The TCR comes from a male patient between 2 and 10 years old who had a stem cell transplant for acute lymphoblastic leukemia, so the T cells may come from the graft donor. The CDR3 nucleotides are TGTGCCAGCAGTGGACCCGGGACTAGCGGGACTGGTGAGCAGTTCTTC. Amino acid sequence: CASSGPGTSGTGEQFF.